The entry below gives a single T cell receptor beta chain sequence along with its context. Across fewer than 25 US areas, participants ranged in age from about 18 to 100 years. The data were taken from a study of blood T cell repertoires in COVID-19. As for the study in general: Material from acute and convalescent COVID-19 was sourced from the United States, Italy and Spain. PBMCs, B-cell-depleted T cells, or T cells provided the cDNA or gDNA that made up the material.

From germline, CDR1 is SGHRS and CDR2 YFSETQ. The CDR3 spans 15 residues. As handled by the study authors: Researchers report that nucleated cell counts were estimated from reference gene primer amplification. Clones were read by immunoSEQ multiplex PCR, and TCRdb kept only the in-frame ones, dropping some. V, J and clone size were drawn from that table, and D and trimming were deduced from the DNA. Of about 210,000 clones in the sample, over 75% are singletons; the top ten hold around a tenth. The rearrangement joins TRBV5-1 to TRBJ2-1, with TRBD2 identical over 10 bases. Sequences were obtained from PBMCs or T cells enriched from blood (not recorded which). This receptor was obtained from a man in his forties who had recovered from COVID-19. CDR3 amino acids: CSSQRAGGPLYEQFF. Here the CDR3 DNA reads TGCTCAAGCCAGAGAGCGGGAGGGCCTTTGTATGAGCAGTTCTTC.